One and the same sample provided the 2 T cell receptor beta chains below, sequenced in a study of cytomegalovirus exposure and HLA in healthy donors. The PCR employed 60 Vbeta primers together with 13 Jbeta primers. Assay used: immunoSEQ multiplex PCR; TCRdb lists only in-frame clones, some missing. The table includes over 75,000 clones, around 85% detected once. The material sequenced was PBMCs. These receptors all come from a woman aged 50 to 65 in good health and CMV-seronegative.

CDR3 amino acids: CASSQGLQETQYF. The CDR3 DNA reads TGCGCCAGCAGCCAGGGACTGCAAGAGACCCAGTACTTC. V and J are TRBV4-3 and TRBJ2-5, with D possibly matching TRBD2 (6 bases). V was shortened by 3 bases and J by 2 bases, with 7 bases between the two germline ends. This CDR3 has 13 residues. Germline CDR1 LGHNA, CDR2 YSLEER.

J is TRBJ2-7 and V is TRBV9; TRBD2 agrees at 9 bases. The ends lost 4 bases at V and 5 bases at J; junction bases unmatched: 10. The CDR3 runs to 15 residues. CDR1 SGDLS and CDR2 YYNGEE come from the germline V gene. The CDR3 bases are TGTGCCAGCAGCAGATCCGGTAGCGGGAGTGACGAGCAGTACTTC. Its translation: CASSRSGSGSDEQYF.